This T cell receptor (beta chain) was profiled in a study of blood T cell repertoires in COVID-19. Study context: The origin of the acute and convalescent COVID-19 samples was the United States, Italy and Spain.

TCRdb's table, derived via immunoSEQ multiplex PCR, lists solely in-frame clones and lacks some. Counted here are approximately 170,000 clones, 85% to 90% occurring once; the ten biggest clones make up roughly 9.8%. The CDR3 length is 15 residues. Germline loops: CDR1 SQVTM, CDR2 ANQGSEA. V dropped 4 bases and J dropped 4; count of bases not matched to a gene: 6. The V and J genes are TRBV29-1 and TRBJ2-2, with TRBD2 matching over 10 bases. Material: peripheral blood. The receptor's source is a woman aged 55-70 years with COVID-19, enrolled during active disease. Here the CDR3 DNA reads TGCAGCGTTGGAAGCGGGAGGGCCAGCACCGGGGAGCTGTTTTTT. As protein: CSVGSGRASTGELFF.